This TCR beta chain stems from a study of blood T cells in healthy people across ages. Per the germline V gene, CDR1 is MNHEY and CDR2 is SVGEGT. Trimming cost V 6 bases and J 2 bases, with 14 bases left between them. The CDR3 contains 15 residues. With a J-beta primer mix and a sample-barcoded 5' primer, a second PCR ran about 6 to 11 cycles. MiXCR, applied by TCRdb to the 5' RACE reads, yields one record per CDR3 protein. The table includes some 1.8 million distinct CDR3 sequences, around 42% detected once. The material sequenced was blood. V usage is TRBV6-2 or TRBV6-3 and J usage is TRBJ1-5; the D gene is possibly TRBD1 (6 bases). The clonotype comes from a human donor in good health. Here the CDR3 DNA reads TGTGCCAGCAGCCAACAGGGAGACGGCAATCAGCCCCAGCATTTT. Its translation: CASSQQGDGNQPQHF.